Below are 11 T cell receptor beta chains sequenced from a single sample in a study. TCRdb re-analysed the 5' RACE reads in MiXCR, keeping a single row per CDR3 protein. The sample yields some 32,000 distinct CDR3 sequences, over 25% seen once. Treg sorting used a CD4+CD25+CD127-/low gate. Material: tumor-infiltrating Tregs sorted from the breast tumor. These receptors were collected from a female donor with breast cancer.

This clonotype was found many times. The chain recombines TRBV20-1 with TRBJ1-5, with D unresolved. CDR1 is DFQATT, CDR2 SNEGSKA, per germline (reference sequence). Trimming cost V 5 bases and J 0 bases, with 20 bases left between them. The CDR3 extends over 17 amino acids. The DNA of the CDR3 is TGCAGTGCTCCCGACAAGACCCTTCCATATAGCAATCAGCCCCAGCATTTT. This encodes CSAPDKTLPYSNQPQHF.

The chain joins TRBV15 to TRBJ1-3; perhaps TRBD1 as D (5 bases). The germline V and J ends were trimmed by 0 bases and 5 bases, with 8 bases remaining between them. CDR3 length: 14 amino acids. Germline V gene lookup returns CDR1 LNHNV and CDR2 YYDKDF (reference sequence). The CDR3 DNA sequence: TGTGCCACCAGCAGAGAGGGGGGTAGAAACACCATATATTTT. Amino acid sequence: CATSREGGRNTIYF.

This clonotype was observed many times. The CDR3 spells CATSRPSGTSGIKAYEQYF. Here the CDR3 DNA reads TGTGCCACCAGCAGACCGTCAGGGACTAGCGGGATCAAGGCCTACGAGCAGTACTTC. V usage is TRBV15 and J usage is TRBJ2-7, with 13 bases aligning to TRBD2. This CDR3 comprises 19 residues. The V gene end was trimmed by 2 bases and the J gene end by 2 bases; junction bases not matched to a gene: 12. CDR1 and CDR2 from the germline V gene are LNHNV and YYDKDF (reference sequence).

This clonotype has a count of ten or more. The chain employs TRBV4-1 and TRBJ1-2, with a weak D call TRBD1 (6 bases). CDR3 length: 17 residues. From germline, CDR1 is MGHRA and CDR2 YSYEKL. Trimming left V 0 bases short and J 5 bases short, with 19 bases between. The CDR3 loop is CASSQDNLGGKRYGYTF. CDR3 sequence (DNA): TGCGCCAGCAGCCAAGATAACTTAGGGGGGAAAAGGTATGGCTACACCTTC.

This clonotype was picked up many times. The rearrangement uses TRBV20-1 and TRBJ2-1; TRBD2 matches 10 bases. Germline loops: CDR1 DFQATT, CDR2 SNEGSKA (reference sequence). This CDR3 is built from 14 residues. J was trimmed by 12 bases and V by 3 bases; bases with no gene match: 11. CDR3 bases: TGCAGTGCTAGTTTAGCGGGAGGAACAATTGGGCAGTTCTTC. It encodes CSASLAGGTIGQFF.

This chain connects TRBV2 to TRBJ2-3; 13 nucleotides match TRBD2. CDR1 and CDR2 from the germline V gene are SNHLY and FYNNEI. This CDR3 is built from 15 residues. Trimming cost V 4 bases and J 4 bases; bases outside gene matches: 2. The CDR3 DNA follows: TGTGCCAGCAGTGGGACTAGCGGGAGATCAGATACGCAGTATTTT. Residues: CASSGTSGRSDTQYF. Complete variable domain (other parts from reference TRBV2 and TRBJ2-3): EPEVTQTPSHQVTQMGQEVILRCVPISNHLYFYWYRQILGQKVEFLVSFYNNEISEKSEIFDDQFSVERPDGSNFTLKIRSTKLEDSAMYFCASSGTSGRSDTQYFGPGTRLTVL.

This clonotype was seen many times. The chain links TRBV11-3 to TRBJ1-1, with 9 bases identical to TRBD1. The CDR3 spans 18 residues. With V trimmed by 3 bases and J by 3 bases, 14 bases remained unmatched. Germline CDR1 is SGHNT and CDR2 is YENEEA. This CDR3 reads CASSFYSGTGKEDTEAFF. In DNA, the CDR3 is TGTGCCAGCAGCTTCTATTCCGGGACAGGGAAGGAGGACACTGAAGCTTTCTTT.

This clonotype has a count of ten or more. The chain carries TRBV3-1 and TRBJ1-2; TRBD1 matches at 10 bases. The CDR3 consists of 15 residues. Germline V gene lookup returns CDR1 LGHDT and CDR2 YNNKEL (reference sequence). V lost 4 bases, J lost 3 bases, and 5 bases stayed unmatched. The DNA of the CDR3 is TGTGCCAGCAGCCTCCGACAGGGGGCCTACTATGGCTACACCTTC. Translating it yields CASSLRQGAYYGYTF.

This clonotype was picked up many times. The DNA for the CDR3 is TGTGCCAGCAGTTTAGCTGGGACAGGGTGGAATGAGCAGTTCTTC. Residues: CASSLAGTGWNEQFF. The chain has TRBV12-3 or TRBV12-4 and TRBJ2-1; 9 positions match TRBD1. Trimming took 0 bases from V and 7 from J; bases not matched to a gene: 4. This CDR3 is built from 15 residues.

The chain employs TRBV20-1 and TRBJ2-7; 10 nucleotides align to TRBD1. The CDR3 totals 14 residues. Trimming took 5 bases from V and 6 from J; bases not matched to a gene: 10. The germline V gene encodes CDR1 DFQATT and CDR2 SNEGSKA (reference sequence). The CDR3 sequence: CSAFPGQGQSEQYF. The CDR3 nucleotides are TGCAGTGCTTTCCCGGGACAGGGGCAGAGCGAGCAGTACTTC.

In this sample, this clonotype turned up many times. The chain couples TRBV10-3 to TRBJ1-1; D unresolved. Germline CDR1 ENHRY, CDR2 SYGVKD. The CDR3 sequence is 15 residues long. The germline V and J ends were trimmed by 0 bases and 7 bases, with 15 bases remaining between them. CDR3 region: CAISESSVKALEAFF. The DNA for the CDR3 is TGTGCCATCAGTGAGTCTAGTGTCAAGGCCCTTGAAGCTTTCTTT.